This T cell receptor (beta chain) derives from a study of blood T cell repertoires in COVID-19. Authors' data handling: Counts of nucleated cells, estimated from reference gene primer amplification, were obtained. Produced via immunoSEQ multiplex PCR; TCRdb's table is partial and in-frame only. For V, J and clone size, that table is used; D and trimming come from the DNA. The sample gives about 68,000 clones, roughly 87% of which show up once; 3.4% is in the top ten. With 8 bases removed from V and 4 bases from J, the gap between germline ends came to 9 bases. The CDR3 sequence is 11 residues long. The sample was peripheral blood. The sequence derives from a woman aged 45-65 years with COVID-19, enrolled during active disease. V and J are TRBV12-3 or TRBV12-4 and TRBJ2-7; D may be TRBD2 (5 bases). CDR3: CASGRGYEQYF. Written as DNA, the CDR3 is TGTGCCAGCGGGAGAGGTTACGAGCAGTACTTC.